This T cell receptor beta chain was sequenced for a study of blood T cells in healthy people across ages. The donors, healthy Caucasians from Russia, were aged roughly 6 to 100. At least 6 micrograms of total RNA were extracted per sample. The authors ran a second PCR of 7 to 11 cycles using a sample-barcoded 5' primer and a J-beta primer mix. Researchers report that a template-switch adaptor with 12 random nucleotides tagged each cDNA molecule. Any given sample supplied a minimum of 3 million CDR3-containing paired-end reads. Each CDR3 protein is one row after TCRdb ran MiXCR on the 5' RACE reads. The sample lists hundreds of thousands of distinct CDR3 sequences, approximately 53% occurring once. This clonotype turned up a few times. CDR1 is KGHDR and CDR2 is SFDVKD in the germline V gene. The V and J ends lost 1 base and 8 bases, in that order; junction bases with no gene match: 7. The CDR3 has 16 amino acids.

The clonotype comes from an older man in good health. The rearrangement links TRBV24-1 to TRBJ2-1, with TRBD2 identical over 10 bases. The sequencing sample was made of blood. The CDR3 is CATSDFSGRASDEQFF. The CDR3 bases are TGTGCCACCAGTGATTTCAGCGGGAGGGCCAGCGATGAGCAGTTCTTC.